These 28 T cell receptor beta chains were all obtained from the same sample, sequenced in a study of regulatory T cells in long-lasting Graves disease (dated by TCRdb to the early 2020s). The time point label corresponds to: newly diagnosed GD, antithyroid drugs for less than 3 months. For both TCR sequencing and RNA sequencing, RNA was extracted from PBMCs using TRIzol. The library was prepared using multiplex PCR. Sequencing was performed on an Illumina HiSeq 4000. iRepertoire HTBI primers and Arm-PCR amplification of CDR3 regions were used to construct TCR beta libraries. TCRdb ran its own pipeline on the public reads, namely fastp trimming at Q25 and MiXCR clone calling, and kept in-frame beta chains. Records with the same CDR3 protein are collapsed into one entry carrying the most frequent genes and DNA. Here the sample has 530,000 or so distinct CDR3 sequences; about 16% occur a single time. Jointly, the top ten make up about 12% of the sample.

The same sample was also studied in work on T cells in Graves' hyperthyroidism and ophthalmopathy.

The source material was peripheral blood mononuclear cells (PBMCs), sampled at new diagnosis, from a patient treated with antithyroid drugs. The receptors were sampled from a young man with Graves disease. Donor details come from another sample of the same person, matched by shared clones.

Note on this clonotype: One junction end does not reproduce the germline sequence, and a read error may be involved. This rearrangement joins TRBV27 to TRBJ2-7, with D tentatively TRBD2 (6 bases). The CDR3 is 13 residues long. Germline V gene sequence: CDR1 MNHEY, CDR2 SMNVEV (reference sequence). The CDR3 bases are TGTGCCAGTAGTTCGGGGACTTTTTACGAGCAGTACTTC. This translates into CASSSGTFYEQYF.

This clonotype was picked up a small number of times. The chain joins TRBV10-3 to TRBJ2-7; maybe TRBD2 (6 bases). The V gene lost 0 bases and the J gene lost 5 bases, with 14 bases spanning the gap. Germline V lookup: CDR1 ENHRY, CDR2 SYGVKD. The CDR3 has 15 residues. CDR3 sequence: CAISESIGRSNEQYF. For the CDR3, the DNA is TGTGCCATCAGTGAGTCGATCGGGAGAAGCAACGAGCAGTACTTC.

The chain joins TRBV5-1 to TRBJ2-3; maybe TRBD2 (5 bases). The V gene's germline CDR1 is SGHRS and CDR2 YFSETQ. Trimming removed 3 bases at V and 4 bases at J, with 18 bases between. This CDR3 has 16 amino acids. The CDR3 nucleotides are TGCGCCAGCAGCTGGGGAATTAGAGGGTCCGCAGATACGCAGTATTTT. Protein product: CASSWGIRGSADTQYF.

In this sample, this clonotype turned up a few times. The gene calls are TRBV4-1 and TRBJ2-7; D remains ambiguous. The CDR3 is 13 residues long. The germline gives CDR1 MGHRA, CDR2 YSYEKL. Deletions cut 0 bases from V and 2 bases from J, with 5 bases between. The CDR3 DNA follows: TGCGCCAGCAGCCAAGAGAATACCTACGAGCAGTACTTC. Translated, it gives CASSQENTYEQYF.

This chain joins TRBV5-1 and TRBJ2-7; D remains ambiguous. V shed 3 bases and J shed 5 bases, with 9 bases lying between them. The CDR3 contains 12 residues. Germline V lookup: CDR1 SGHRS, CDR2 YFSETQ. This CDR3 reads CASSWGRNEQYF. CDR3 DNA: TGCGCCAGCAGCTGGGGTCGCAACGAGCAGTACTTC. The entire variable domain, with the rest obtained from reference TRBV5-1 and TRBJ2-7, is as follows: KAGVTQTPRYLIKTRGQQVTLSCSPISGHRSVSWYQQTPGQGLQFLFEYFSETQRNKGNFPGRFSGRQFSNSRSEMNVSTLELGDSALYLCASSWGRNEQYFGPGTRLTVT.

This clonotype occurred many times. CDR3 sequence reads: CASSFVGAGELFF. The CDR3 nucleotides read TGTGCCAGCAGCTTCGTAGGAGCCGGGGAGCTGTTTTTT. This rearrangement joins TRBV28 to TRBJ2-2; unclear D gene. From germline, CDR1 is MDHEN and CDR2 SYDVKM. The CDR3 consists of 13 residues. Trimming stripped 6 bases from V and 6 bases from J, with 11 bases between.

This clonotype showed up many times. V usage is TRBV2 and J usage is TRBJ1-5, with D tentatively TRBD1 (6 bases). The CDR3 covers 15 residues. The germline V gene has CDR1 SNHLY and CDR2 FYNNEI. V was trimmed by 9 bases and J by 1 base, leaving 16 bases between them. The CDR3 DNA follows: TGTGCCAGAGGGGGACGGACAGCGAGCAATCAGCCCCAGCATTTT. Its translation is CARGGRTASNQPQHF.

A remark on this clonotype: Sequence at one end of the junction differs from germline and may be a read error. This chain joins TRBV27 and TRBJ1-2; D remains unclear. Germline values: CDR1 MNHEY, CDR2 SMNVEV (reference sequence). The CDR3 extends over 11 amino acids. CDR3 region: CAGRLGGGYTF. The CDR3 DNA reads as TGTGCCGGCAGGTTGGGAGGTGGCTACACCTTC.

This clonotype was detected only a few times. Its ends do not fully match the called genes, so a read error is possible. This sequence joins TRBV3-1 and TRBJ2-7; 9 nucleotides agree with TRBD1. Germline assignment: CDR1 LGHDT and CDR2 YNNKEL (reference sequence). The CDR3 is made up of 14 amino acids. CDR3 amino acids: CASSRTGEAFERYF. CDR3 nucleotides: TGTGCCAGCAGCCGGACAGGGGAAGCCTTCGAGCGGTACTTC.

This clonotype was detected ten times or more. The junction shows a germline mismatch at one end, possibly a read error. This chain uses TRBV6-5 with TRBJ2-7; a possible D gene is TRBD1 (6 bases). The CDR3 has 14 residues. Germline CDR1 and CDR2: MNHEY and SVGAGI. Here the CDR3 reads CATSFLGALNEQYF. The CDR3 nucleotides are TGTGCCACCAGTTTTTTGGGGGCGTTGAACGAGCAGTACTTC.

This clonotype was detected only a few times. The chain links TRBV20-1 to TRBJ2-1; 11 positions agree with TRBD2. This CDR3 contains 15 residues. After removal of 5 bases from V and 5 bases from J, the junction contained 8 bases not matched to a gene. In germline, CDR1 is DFQATT, CDR2 SNEGSKA (reference sequence). In nucleotides, the CDR3 is TGCAGTGCTGGCCCTAGCGGGAGGTCAGACAATGAGCAGTTCTTC. Its translation is CSAGPSGRSDNEQFF.

Worth noting for this clonotype: This could be a read error, since a much larger clone is one nucleotide away. Because it lacks the conserved phenylalanine or tryptophan at the end, this CDR3 is likely a read error. The chain links TRBV3-1 to TRBJ2-1; perhaps TRBD1 as D (5 bases). The length of the CDR3 is 15 residues. Trimming pared 4 bases from V and 9 bases from J, leaving 19 bases between. Germline assignment: CDR1 LGHDT and CDR2 YNNKEL (reference sequence). CDR3 DNA sequence: TGTGCCAGCAGCCGAGAGGCAGGGTATAGATCTGAGCAGTTCTGC. This codes for CASSREAGYRSEQFC.

This clonotype was seen many times. The DNA for the CDR3 is TGTGCCAGTAGTTCCCGGGACGGGTCCTACGAGCAGTACTTC. Its translation: CASSSRDGSYEQYF. V gene TRBV19 combines with J gene TRBJ2-7; D is possibly TRBD1 or TRBD2 (5 bases each). Per the germline V gene, CDR1 is LNHDA and CDR2 is SQIVND (reference sequence). Between the trimmed V and J ends, which lost 5 bases and 1 base, there was a span of 12 bases. The length of the CDR3 is 14 residues.

This clonotype was observed many times. The rearrangement joins TRBV27 to TRBJ1-4; D is perhaps TRBD1 (5 bases). V was pared by 6 bases and J by 8 bases, with 13 bases between. There are 13 residues in the CDR3. CDR1 MNHEY and CDR2 SMNVEV come from the germline V gene (reference sequence). The CDR3 coding sequence is TGTGCCAGCAGGGGGCAGGGTCGGGAAAAACTGTTTTTT. Amino acid sequence: CASRGQGREKLFF.

At least ten counts were recorded for this clonotype. The chain employs TRBV12-3 or TRBV12-4 and TRBJ2-3; the match to TRBD1 covers 7 bases. The CDR3 spans 14 residues. V dropped 3 bases and J dropped 1; count of bases not matched to a gene: 1. CDR3 nucleotides: TGTGCCAGCAGTTTCGGGACAGGCACAGATACGCAGTATTTT. It encodes CASSFGTGTDTQYF.

This chain connects TRBV29-1 to TRBJ2-7; 8 bases map to TRBD2. The CDR3 extends over 18 amino acids. The germline gives CDR1 SQVTM, CDR2 ANQGSEA. V lost 2 bases, J lost 4 bases, and 19 bases stayed unmatched. CDR3 loop: CSVEFRGLGGREDYEQYF. The DNA for the CDR3 is TGCAGCGTTGAATTTAGGGGATTAGGTGGGCGGGAGGATTACGAGCAGTACTTC.

This clonotype was seen at least ten times. The rearrangement links TRBV3-1 to TRBJ1-1; D uncertain. The CDR3 spans 15 residues. Germline values: CDR1 LGHDT, CDR2 YNNKEL (reference sequence). The V end was cut by 3 bases, the J end by 0 bases, with 11 bases between. The CDR3 DNA follows: TGTGCCAGCAGCCATAGATACAGATTGAACACTGAAGCTTTCTTT. Translating it yields CASSHRYRLNTEAFF.

This clonotype has a count of ten or more. The genes are TRBV20-1 and TRBJ1-4; possible D gene TRBD1, 6 bases. The CDR3 sequence is 13 residues long. Germline-derived CDR1 and CDR2 are DFQATT and SNEGSKA (reference sequence). Trimming took off 6 bases at V and 6 bases at J, with 14 bases between the two ends. In DNA, the CDR3 is TGCAGTGCCCAGACAGGTTATTATGAAAAACTGTTTTTT. Its translation is CSAQTGYYEKLFF.

The chain employs TRBV5-5 and TRBJ2-7; D is unclear. Trimming pared 4 bases from V and 4 bases from J, leaving 9 bases between. Germline V CDR1 and CDR2: SGHKS, YYEKEE (reference sequence). This CDR3 is 12 amino acids long. The CDR3 nucleotides read TGTGCCAGCAGCCCCTGGCGTTACGAGCAGTACTTC. Protein: CASSPWRYEQYF.

The chain uses TRBV6-2 or TRBV6-3 and TRBJ1-5, with 11 positions matching TRBD1. The CDR3 has 14 amino acids. The germline V gene encodes CDR1 MNHEY and CDR2 SVGEGT. V dropped 7 bases and J dropped 5; count of bases not matched to a gene: 4. The CDR3 sequence: CASIRDRGDQPQHF. The CDR3 DNA follows: TGTGCCAGCATTCGGGACAGGGGGGATCAGCCCCAGCATTTT.

This clonotype was observed many times. The V and J genes are TRBV7-9 and TRBJ2-7; 12 nucleotides align to TRBD2. Germline CDR1 is SEHNR and CDR2 is FQNEAQ (reference sequence). V lost 6 bases to trimming and J lost 0 bases; unmatched junction nucleotides: 3. This CDR3 is built from 15 residues. The CDR3 region is CASRLAGGVSYEQYF. DNA for the CDR3: TGTGCCAGCAGACTAGCGGGAGGAGTCTCCTACGAGCAGTACTTC.

This clonotype appeared many times. V and J are TRBV2 and TRBJ2-3; D remains ambiguous. V lost 0 bases and J 2 bases, leaving 9 bases between the germline ends. CDR1 is SNHLY, CDR2 FYNNEI, per germline. CDR3 length: 15 amino acids. CDR3 region: CASSEAGRHTDTQYF. The CDR3 bases are TGTGCCAGCAGTGAAGCGGGCAGACACACAGATACGCAGTATTTT. Drawing the rest from reference TRBV2 and TRBJ2-3, the complete variable domain is EPEVTQTPSHQVTQMGQEVILRCVPISNHLYFYWYRQILGQKVEFLVSFYNNEISEKSEIFDDQFSVERPDGSNFTLKIRSTKLEDSAMYFCASSEAGRHTDTQYFGPGTRLTVL.

For this clonotype: Being one base from a much bigger clone, this may be a read error. This chain links TRBV13 with TRBJ2-1, with TRBD1 identical over 10 bases. CDR1 is PRHDT, CDR2 FYEKMQ, per germline (reference sequence). Trimming removed 3 bases from V and 10 bases from J; junction bases left unmatched: 6. This CDR3 has 14 residues. This CDR3 is CASSLTGGTDEQFF. CDR3 bases: TGTGCCAGCAGCTTGACAGGGGGCACAGACGAGCAGTTCTTC.

This clonotype turned up a few times. This chain uses TRBV19 with TRBJ2-1; 11 nucleotides align to TRBD2. With V trimmed by 5 bases and J by 6 bases, 12 bases remained unmatched. CDR1 is LNHDA, CDR2 SQIVND, per germline (reference sequence). The CDR3 covers 17 residues. The CDR3 reads CASSVTLAGGRPNEQFF. DNA for the CDR3: TGTGCCAGTAGTGTCACTTTAGCGGGAGGGCGACCCAATGAGCAGTTCTTC. Combining the CDR3 with reference TRBV19 and TRBJ2-1 gives the whole variable domain DGGITQSPKYLFRKEGQNVTLSCEQNLNHDAMYWYRQDPGQGLRLIYYSQIVNDFQKGDIAEGYSVSREKKESFPLTVTSAQKNPTAFYLCASSVTLAGGRPNEQFFGPGTRLTVL.

There are many counts of this clonotype. The rearrangement uses TRBV28 and TRBJ2-5; D assignment may be TRBD1 or TRBD2 (6 bases each). Germline V gene sequence: CDR1 MDHEN, CDR2 SYDVKM. This CDR3 spans 15 amino acids. Trimming removed 3 bases at V and 2 bases at J, with 13 bases between. The CDR3 protein is CASSLEGGKQETQYF. CDR3 nucleotides: TGTGCCAGCAGTTTGGAGGGGGGCAAACAAGAGACCCAGTACTTC.

This clonotype was counted at least ten times. This chain uses TRBV9 with TRBJ2-2; no clear D gene. Deletions cut 4 bases from V and 4 bases from J, with 17 bases between. The V gene's germline CDR1 is SGDLS and CDR2 YYNGEE. The CDR3 contains 16 residues. This CDR3 reads CASSPTEGRGTGELFF. The CDR3 nucleotides are TGTGCCAGCAGCCCGACGGAAGGGCGTGGCACCGGGGAGCTGTTTTTT.

This clonotype was detected many times. This sequence joins TRBV11-2 and TRBJ1-2; D is ambiguous. The CDR3 is 14 amino acids. Looked up from germline, CDR1 is SGHAT and CDR2 is FQNNGV. The V and J ends lost 5 bases and 0 bases respectively, with 10 bases between them. DNA of the CDR3: TGTGCCAGCAGCCACCCCGGAGCTAACTATGGCTACACCTTC. This translates into CASSHPGANYGYTF. The variable domain in full, completed from reference TRBV11-2 and TRBJ1-2, reads EAGVAQSPRYKIIEKRQSVAFWCNPISGHATLYWYQQILGQGPKLLIQFQNNGVVDDSQLPKDRFSAERLKGVDSTLKIQPAKLEDSAVYLCASSHPGANYGYTFGSGTRLTVV.

This clonotype was detected many times. The genes are TRBV6-1 and TRBJ1-5; D is undetermined. This CDR3 is 15 amino acids long. V gave up 5 bases and J gave up 0 bases, with 11 bases separating them. Germline V gives CDR1 MNHNS, CDR2 SASEGT. The CDR3 DNA is TGTGCCAGCAGTATGACGGTCTATAGCAATCAGCCCCAGCATTTT. Encoded protein: CASSMTVYSNQPQHF.